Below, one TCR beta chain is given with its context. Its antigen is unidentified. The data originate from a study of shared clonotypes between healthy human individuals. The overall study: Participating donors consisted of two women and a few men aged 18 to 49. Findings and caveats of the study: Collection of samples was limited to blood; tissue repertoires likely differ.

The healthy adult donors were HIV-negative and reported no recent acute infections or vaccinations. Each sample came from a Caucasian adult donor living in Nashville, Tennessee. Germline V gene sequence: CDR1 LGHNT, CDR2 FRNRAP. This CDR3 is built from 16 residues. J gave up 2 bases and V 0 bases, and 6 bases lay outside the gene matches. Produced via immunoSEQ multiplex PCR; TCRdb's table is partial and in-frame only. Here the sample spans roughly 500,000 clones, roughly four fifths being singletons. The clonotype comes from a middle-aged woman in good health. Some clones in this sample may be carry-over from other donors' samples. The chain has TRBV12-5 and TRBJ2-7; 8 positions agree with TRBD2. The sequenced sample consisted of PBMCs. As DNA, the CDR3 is TGTGCTAGTGGTTTGGTACGGGGGGGAATCACCTACGAGCAGTACTTC. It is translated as CASGLVRGGITYEQYF.